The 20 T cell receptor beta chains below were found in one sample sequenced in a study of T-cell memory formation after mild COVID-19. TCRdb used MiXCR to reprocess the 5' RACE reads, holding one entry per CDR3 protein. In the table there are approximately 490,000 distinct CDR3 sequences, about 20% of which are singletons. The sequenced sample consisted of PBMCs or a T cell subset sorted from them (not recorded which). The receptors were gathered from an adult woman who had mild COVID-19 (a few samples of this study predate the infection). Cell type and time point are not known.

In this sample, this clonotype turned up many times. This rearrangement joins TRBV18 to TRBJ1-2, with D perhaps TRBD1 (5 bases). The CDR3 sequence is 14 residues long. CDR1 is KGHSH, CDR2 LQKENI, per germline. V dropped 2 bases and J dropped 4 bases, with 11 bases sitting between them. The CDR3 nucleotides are TGTGCCAGCTCACCATCCGGGGGAAGCTATGGCTACACCTTC. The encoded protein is CASSPSGGSYGYTF. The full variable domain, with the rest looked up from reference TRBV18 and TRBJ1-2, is NAGVMQNPRHLVRRRGQEARLRCSPMKGHSHVYWYRQLPEEGLKFMVYLQKENIIDESGMPKERFSAEFPKEGPSILRIQQVVRGDSAAYFCASSPSGGSYGYTFGSGTRLTVV.

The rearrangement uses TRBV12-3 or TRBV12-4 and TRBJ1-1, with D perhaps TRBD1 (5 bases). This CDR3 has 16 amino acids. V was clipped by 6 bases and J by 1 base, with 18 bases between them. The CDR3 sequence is CASSVATGGGNTEAFF. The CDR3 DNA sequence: TGTGCCAGCAGCGTGGCAACGGGCGGGGGGAACACTGAAGCTTTCTTT.

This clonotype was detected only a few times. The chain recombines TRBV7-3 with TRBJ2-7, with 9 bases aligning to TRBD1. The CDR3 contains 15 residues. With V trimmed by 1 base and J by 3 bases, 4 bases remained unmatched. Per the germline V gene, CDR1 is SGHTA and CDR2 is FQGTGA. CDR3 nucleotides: TGTGCCAGCAGCTTAAGGACAGGGGTCGACTACGAGCAGTACTTC. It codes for CASSLRTGVDYEQYF.

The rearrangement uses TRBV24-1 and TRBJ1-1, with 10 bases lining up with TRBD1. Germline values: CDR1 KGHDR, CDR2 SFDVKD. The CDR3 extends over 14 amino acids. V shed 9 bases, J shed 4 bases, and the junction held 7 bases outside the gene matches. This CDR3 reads CATRTGGKSTEAFF. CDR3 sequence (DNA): TGTGCCACCCGGACAGGGGGTAAGAGCACTGAAGCTTTCTTT.

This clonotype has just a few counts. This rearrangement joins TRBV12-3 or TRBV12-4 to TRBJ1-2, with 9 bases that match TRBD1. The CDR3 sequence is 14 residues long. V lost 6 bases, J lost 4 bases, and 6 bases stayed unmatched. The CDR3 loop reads CASSHRGHGYGYTF. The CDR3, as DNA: TGTGCCAGCAGCCACAGGGGGCACGGCTATGGCTACACCTTC.

The CDR3 nucleotides read TGTGCCAGCAGCCCCCATTCCCCGGGACAGGGGGAACCCTACGAGCAGTACTTC. It yields the protein CASSPHSPGQGEPYEQYF. The gene calls are TRBV7-9 and TRBJ2-7; 11 bases agree with TRBD1. Germline-derived CDR1 and CDR2 are SEHNR and FQNEAQ (reference sequence). The CDR3 contains 18 residues. With 5 bases clipped from V and 2 bases from J, the junction kept 14 bases outside the gene matches. The full variable domain, rest sourced from reference TRBV7-9 and TRBJ2-7, is DTGVSQNPRHKITKRGQNVTFRCDPISEHNRLYWYRQTLGQGPEFLTYFQNEAQLEKSRLLSDRFSAERPKGSFSTLEIQRTEQGDSAMYLCASSPHSPGQGEPYEQYFGPGTRLTVT.

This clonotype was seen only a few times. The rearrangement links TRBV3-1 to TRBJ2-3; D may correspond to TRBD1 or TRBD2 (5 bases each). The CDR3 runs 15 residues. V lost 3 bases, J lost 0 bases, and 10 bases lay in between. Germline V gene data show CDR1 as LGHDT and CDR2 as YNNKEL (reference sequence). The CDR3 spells CASSQDGTSTDTQYF. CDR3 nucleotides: TGTGCCAGCAGCCAGGACGGGACCAGCACAGATACGCAGTATTTT.

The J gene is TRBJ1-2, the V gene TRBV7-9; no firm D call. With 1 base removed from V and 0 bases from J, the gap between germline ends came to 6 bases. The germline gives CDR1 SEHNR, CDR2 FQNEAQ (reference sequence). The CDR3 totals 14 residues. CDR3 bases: TGTGCCAGCAGCTTAGTAGAGCCTAACTATGGCTACACCTTC. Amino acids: CASSLVEPNYGYTF.

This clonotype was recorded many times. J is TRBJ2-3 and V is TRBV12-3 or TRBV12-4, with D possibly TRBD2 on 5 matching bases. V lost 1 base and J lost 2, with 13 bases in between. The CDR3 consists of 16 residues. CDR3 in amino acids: CASSLELMRDTDTQYF. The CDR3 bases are TGTGCCAGCAGTTTAGAGTTAATGAGGGACACAGATACGCAGTATTTT.

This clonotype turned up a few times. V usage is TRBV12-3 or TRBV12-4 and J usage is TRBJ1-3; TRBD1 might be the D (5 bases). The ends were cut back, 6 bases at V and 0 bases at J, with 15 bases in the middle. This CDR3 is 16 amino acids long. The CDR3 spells CASRPGRSVSGNTIYF. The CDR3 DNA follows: TGTGCCAGCAGACCGGGACGGAGTGTCTCTGGAAACACCATATATTTT.

The CDR3 coding sequence is TGTGCCAGCAGTACCGGACCGGGGCCATACGAGCAGTACTTC. Its translation is CASSTGPGPYEQYF. The chain couples TRBV6-5 to TRBJ2-7; either TRBD1 or TRBD2 may fit D (5 bases each). Germline CDR1 is MNHEY and CDR2 is SVGAGI. The CDR3 has 14 residues. Trimming left V 5 bases short and J 4 bases short, with 15 bases between.

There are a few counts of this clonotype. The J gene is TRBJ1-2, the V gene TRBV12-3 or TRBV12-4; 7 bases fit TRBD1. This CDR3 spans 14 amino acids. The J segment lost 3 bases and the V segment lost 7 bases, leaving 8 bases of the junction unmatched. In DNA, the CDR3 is TGTGCCAGCACCGAAGGGGGCAGCTACTATGGCTACACCTTC. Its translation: CASTEGGSYYGYTF.

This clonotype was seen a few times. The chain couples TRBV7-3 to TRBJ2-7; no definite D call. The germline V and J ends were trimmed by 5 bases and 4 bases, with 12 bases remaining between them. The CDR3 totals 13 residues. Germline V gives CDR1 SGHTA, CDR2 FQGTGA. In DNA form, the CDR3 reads TGTGCCAGCAGCAATCACTTGGATTACGAGCAGTACTTC. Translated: CASSNHLDYEQYF. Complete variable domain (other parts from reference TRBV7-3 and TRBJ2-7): GAGVSQTPSNKVTEKGKYVELRCDPISGHTALYWYRQSLGQGPEFLIYFQGTGAADDSGLPNDRFFAVRPEGSVSTLKIQRTERGDSAVYLCASSNHLDYEQYFGPGTRLTVT.

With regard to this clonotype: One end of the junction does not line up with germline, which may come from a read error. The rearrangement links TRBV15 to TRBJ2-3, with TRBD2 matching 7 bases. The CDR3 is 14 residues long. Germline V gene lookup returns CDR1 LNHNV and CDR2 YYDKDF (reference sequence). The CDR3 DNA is TGTGCCACCAGCAGAGCACCCCTAGCGGATACTCAGTATTTT. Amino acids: CATSRAPLADTQYF.

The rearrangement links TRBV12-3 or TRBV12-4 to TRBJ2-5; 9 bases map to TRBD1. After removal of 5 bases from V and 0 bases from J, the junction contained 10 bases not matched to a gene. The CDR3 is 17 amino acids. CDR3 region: CASSLGQGVGYQETQYF. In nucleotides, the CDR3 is TGTGCCAGCAGTCTGGGACAGGGAGTGGGGTACCAAGAGACCCAGTACTTC.

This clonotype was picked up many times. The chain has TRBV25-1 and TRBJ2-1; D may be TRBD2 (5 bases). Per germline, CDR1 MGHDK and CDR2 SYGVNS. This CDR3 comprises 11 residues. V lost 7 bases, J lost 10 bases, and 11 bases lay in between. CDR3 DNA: TGTGCCAGCACTTCATCGGGGGAGCAGTTCTTC. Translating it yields CASTSSGEQFF.

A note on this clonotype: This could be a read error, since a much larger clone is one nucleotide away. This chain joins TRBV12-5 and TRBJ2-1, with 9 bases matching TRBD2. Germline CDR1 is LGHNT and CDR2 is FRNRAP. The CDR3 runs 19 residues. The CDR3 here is CASGFMYGLAPKRYNEQLF. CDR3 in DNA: TGTGCTAGTGGTTTTATGTATGGACTAGCGCCTAAGAGATACAATGAGCAGTTATTC. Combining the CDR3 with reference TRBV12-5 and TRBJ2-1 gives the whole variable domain DARVTQTPRHKVTEMGQEVTMRCQPILGHNTVFWYRQTMMQGLELLAYFRNRAPLDDSGMPKDRFSAEMPDATLATLKIQPSEPRDSAVYFCASGFMYGLAPKRYNEQLFGPGTRLTVL.

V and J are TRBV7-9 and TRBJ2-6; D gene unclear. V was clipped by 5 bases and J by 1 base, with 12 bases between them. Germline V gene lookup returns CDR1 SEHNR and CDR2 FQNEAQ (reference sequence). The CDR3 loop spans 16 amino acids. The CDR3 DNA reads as TGTGCCAGCAGCGGACCGCTCCAATCTGGGGCCAACGTCCTGACTTTC. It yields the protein CASSGPLQSGANVLTF.

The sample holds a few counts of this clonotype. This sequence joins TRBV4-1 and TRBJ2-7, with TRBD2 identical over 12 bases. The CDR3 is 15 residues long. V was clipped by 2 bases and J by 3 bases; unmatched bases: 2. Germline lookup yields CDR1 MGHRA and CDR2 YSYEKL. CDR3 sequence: CASSQLLAGGYEQYF. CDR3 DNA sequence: TGCGCCAGCAGCCAATTACTAGCGGGGGGCTACGAGCAGTACTTC.

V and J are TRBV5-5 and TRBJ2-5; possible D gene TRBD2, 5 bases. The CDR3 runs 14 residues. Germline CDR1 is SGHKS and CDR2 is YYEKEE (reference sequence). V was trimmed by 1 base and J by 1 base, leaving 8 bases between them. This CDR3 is CASSLLGSQETQYF. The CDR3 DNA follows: TGTGCCAGCAGCTTGTTGGGGAGCCAAGAGACCCAGTACTTC.